This T cell receptor (beta chain) stems from a study of T cell responses to AZD1222 COVID-19 vaccine. On this clone itself: Its target is not known.

Profiled with immunoSEQ multiplex PCR; TCRdb holds only in-frame clones, not every one. The table includes some 140,000 clones, over 85% detected once. Overall study results and limits: CD4 TCRs linked to vaccination spanned spike, dominating at 160-218 and 743-854.

This CDR3 region has 12 residues. Germline V gene lookup returns CDR1 SQVTM and CDR2 ANQGSEA. Trimming took 8 bases from V and 1 from J, leaving 8 bases between them. Sequenced material: peripheral blood, taken on day 0 of AZD1222 vaccination. The receptor's source is an adult in good health. J is TRBJ2-2 and V is TRBV29-1; D remains unclear. CDR3 sequence reads: CSWTGNTGELFF. The CDR3 DNA reads as TGCAGCTGGACGGGGAACACCGGGGAGCTGTTTTTT.